This T cell receptor (beta chain) was recovered during a study of blood T cell repertoires in COVID-19. Study at large: The United States, Italy and Spain provided the acute and convalescent COVID-19 samples. The cDNA or gDNA used as material had been derived from T cells, B-cell-depleted T cells, or PBMCs.

Authors' data handling: Reference gene primer amplification gave nucleated cell count estimates. Profiling relied on immunoSEQ multiplex PCR, and the TCRdb table lists in-frame clones only, not all of them. V, J and clone size are those of that table, while D and trimming were read from the DNA. The sample carries some 150,000 clones, over 65% recorded once. Germline CDR1 SEHNR, CDR2 FQNEAQ (reference sequence). This CDR3 is 17 amino acids long. After removal of 1 base from V and 0 bases from J, the junction contained 5 bases not matched to a gene. The rearrangement joins TRBV7-9 to TRBJ2-3; 9 bases are a match to TRBD2. The sequence came from a human donor in a cohort sampled during active COVID-19. Sequenced input: peripheral blood. The CDR3 DNA is TGTGCCAGCAGCTTAGTCAGCGGGGGGCCCAGCACAGATACGCAGTATTTT. Translation gives CASSLVSGGPSTDTQYF.